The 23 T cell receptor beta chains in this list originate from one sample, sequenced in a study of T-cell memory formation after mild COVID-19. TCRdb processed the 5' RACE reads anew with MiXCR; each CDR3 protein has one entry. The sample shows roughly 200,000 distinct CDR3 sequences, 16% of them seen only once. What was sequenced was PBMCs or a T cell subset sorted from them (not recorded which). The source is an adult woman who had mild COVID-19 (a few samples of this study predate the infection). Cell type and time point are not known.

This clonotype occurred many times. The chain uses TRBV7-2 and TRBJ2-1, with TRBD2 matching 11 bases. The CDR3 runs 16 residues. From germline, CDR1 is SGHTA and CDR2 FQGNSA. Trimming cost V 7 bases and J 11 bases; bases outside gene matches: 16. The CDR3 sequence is CASTPSPGLAAIKQFF. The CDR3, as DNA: TGTGCCAGCACCCCAAGCCCGGGACTAGCGGCAATTAAGCAGTTCTTC.

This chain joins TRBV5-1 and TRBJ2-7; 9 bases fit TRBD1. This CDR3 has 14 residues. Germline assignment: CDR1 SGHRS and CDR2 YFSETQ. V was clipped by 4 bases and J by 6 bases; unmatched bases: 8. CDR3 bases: TGCGCCAGCAGCGGAGGGACAGGGCCTGGCGAGCAGTACTTC. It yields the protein CASSGGTGPGEQYF.

The CDR3 reads CATSGRTGGTNTEAFF. DNA of the CDR3: TGTGCCACCAGTGGCCGGACAGGGGGCACGAACACTGAAGCTTTCTTT. The chain employs TRBV24-1 and TRBJ1-1; 11 positions agree with TRBD1. The germline V gene encodes CDR1 KGHDR and CDR2 SFDVKD. This CDR3 is built from 16 residues. Unmatched junction bases numbered 5, after V lost 5 bases and J lost 1 base.

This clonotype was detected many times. In DNA, the CDR3 is TGCAGTGCTAGAGACGGGAGGGCCGCAGATACGCAGTATTTT. Its protein is CSARDGRAADTQYF. The chain couples TRBV20-1 to TRBJ2-3, with 8 bases fitting TRBD2. V shed 0 bases and J 4 bases; nucleotides not matched to a gene: 3. The length of the CDR3 is 14 residues. Looked up from germline, CDR1 is DFQATT and CDR2 is SNEGSKA (reference sequence).

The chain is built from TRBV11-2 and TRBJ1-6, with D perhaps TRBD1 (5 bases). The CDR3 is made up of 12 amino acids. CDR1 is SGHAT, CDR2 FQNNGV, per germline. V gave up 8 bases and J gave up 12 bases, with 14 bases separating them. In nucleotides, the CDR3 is TGTGCCAGCGGGCCAAGGAGGGGACCCCTCCACTTT. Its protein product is CASGPRRGPLHF.

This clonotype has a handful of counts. Here the CDR3 DNA reads TGTGCCAGCAGTTCCCCATTGCGCCGGGCCCCGGGCGTCTACGAGCAGTACTTC. It yields the protein CASSSPLRRAPGVYEQYF. The chain uses TRBV27 and TRBJ2-7; no clear D. The CDR3 sequence is 18 residues long. Trimming removed 4 bases from V and 3 bases from J, with 25 bases in between. Germline V lookup: CDR1 MNHEY, CDR2 SMNVEV (reference sequence).

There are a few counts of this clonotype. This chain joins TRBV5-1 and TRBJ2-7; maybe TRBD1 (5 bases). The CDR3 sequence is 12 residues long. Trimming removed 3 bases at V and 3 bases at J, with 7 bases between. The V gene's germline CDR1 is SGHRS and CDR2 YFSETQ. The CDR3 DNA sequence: TGCGCCAGCAGCTCAGGGAACTACGAGCAGTACTTC. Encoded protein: CASSSGNYEQYF.

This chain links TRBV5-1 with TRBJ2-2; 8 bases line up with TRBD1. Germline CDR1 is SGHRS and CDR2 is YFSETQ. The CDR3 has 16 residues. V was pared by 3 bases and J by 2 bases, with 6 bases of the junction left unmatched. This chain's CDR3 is CASSSNGQGNTGELFF. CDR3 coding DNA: TGCGCCAGCAGCTCTAACGGACAGGGTAACACCGGGGAGCTGTTTTTT. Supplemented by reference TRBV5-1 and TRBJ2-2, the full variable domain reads KAGVTQTPRYLIKTRGQQVTLSCSPISGHRSVSWYQQTPGQGLQFLFEYFSETQRNKGNFPGRFSGRQFSNSRSEMNVSTLELGDSALYLCASSSNGQGNTGELFFGEGSRLTVL.

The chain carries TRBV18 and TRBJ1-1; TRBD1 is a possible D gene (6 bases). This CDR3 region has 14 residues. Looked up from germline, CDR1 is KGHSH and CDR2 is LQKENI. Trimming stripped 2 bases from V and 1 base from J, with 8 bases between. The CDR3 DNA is TGTGCCAGCTCACCAGGGGGGGCGAACACTGAAGCTTTCTTT. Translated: CASSPGGANTEAFF.

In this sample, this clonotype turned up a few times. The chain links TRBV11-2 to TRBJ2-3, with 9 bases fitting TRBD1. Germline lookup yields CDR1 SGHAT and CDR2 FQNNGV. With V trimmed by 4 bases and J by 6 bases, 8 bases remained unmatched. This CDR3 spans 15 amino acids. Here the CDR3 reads CASSSGQGPSDTQYF. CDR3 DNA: TGTGCCAGCAGCTCGGGACAGGGTCCCTCCGATACGCAGTATTTT. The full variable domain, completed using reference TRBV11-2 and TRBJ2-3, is EAGVAQSPRYKIIEKRQSVAFWCNPISGHATLYWYQQILGQGPKLLIQFQNNGVVDDSQLPKDRFSAERLKGVDSTLKIQPAKLEDSAVYLCASSSGQGPSDTQYFGPGTRLTVL.

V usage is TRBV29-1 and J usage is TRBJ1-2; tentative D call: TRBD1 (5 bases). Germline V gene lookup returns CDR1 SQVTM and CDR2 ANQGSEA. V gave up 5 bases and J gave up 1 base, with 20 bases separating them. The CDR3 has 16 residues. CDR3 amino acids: CSVLVTSRQFNYGYTF. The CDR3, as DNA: TGCAGCGTTCTAGTTACATCCCGACAGTTTAACTATGGCTACACCTTC.

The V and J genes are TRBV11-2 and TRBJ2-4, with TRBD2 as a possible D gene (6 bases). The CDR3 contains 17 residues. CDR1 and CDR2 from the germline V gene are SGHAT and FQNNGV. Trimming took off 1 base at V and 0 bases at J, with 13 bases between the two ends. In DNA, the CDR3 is TGTGCCAGCAGCTTAGGCGGGGTGATAATAGCCAAAAACATTCAGTACTTC. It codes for CASSLGGVIIAKNIQYF.

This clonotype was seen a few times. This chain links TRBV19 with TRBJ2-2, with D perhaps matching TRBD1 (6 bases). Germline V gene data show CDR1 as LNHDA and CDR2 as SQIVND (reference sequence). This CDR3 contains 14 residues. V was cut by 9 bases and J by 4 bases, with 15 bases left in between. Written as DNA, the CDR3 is TGTGCCAGCGGAACAGGGTCCGGCACCGGGGAGCTGTTTTTT. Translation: CASGTGSGTGELFF. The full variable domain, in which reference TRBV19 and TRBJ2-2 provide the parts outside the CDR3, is DGGITQSPKYLFRKEGQNVTLSCEQNLNHDAMYWYRQDPGQGLRLIYYSQIVNDFQKGDIAEGYSVSREKKESFPLTVTSAQKNPTAFYLCASGTGSGTGELFFGEGSRLTVL.

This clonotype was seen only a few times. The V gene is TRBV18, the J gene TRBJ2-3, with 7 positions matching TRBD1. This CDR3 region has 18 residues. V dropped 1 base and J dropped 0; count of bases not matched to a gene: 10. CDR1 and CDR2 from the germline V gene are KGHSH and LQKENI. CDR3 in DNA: TGTGCCAGCTCACCACTGGGGACAGCTGTTCCGAGCACAGATACGCAGTATTTT. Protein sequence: CASSPLGTAVPSTDTQYF.

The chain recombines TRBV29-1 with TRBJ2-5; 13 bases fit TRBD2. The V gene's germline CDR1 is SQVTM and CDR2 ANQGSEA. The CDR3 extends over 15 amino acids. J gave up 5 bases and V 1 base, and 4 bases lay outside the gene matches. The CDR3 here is CSVEGLAGGSETQYF. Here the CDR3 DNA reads TGCAGCGTTGAAGGACTAGCGGGAGGAAGCGAGACCCAGTACTTC.

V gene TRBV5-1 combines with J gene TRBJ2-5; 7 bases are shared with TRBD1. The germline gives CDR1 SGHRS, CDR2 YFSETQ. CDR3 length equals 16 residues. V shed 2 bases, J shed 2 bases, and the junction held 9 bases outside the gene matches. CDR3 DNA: TGCGCCAGCAGCTTACCTACCGGGACAGCTCAAGAGACCCAGTACTTC. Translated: CASSLPTGTAQETQYF. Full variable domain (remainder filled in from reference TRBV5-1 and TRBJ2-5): KAGVTQTPRYLIKTRGQQVTLSCSPISGHRSVSWYQQTPGQGLQFLFEYFSETQRNKGNFPGRFSGRQFSNSRSEMNVSTLELGDSALYLCASSLPTGTAQETQYFGPGTRLLVL.

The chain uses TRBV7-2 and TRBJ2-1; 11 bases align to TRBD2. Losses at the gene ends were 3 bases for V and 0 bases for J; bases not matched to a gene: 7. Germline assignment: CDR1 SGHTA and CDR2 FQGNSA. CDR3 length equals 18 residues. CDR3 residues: CASSLRGTSGRSYNEQFF. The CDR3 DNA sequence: TGTGCCAGCAGCTTGAGGGGGACTAGCGGTCGCTCCTACAATGAGCAGTTCTTC.

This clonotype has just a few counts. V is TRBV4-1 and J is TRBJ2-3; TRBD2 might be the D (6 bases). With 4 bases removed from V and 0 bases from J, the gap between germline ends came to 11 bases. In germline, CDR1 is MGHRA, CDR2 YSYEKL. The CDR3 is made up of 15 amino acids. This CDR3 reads CASSLVGTSTDTQYF. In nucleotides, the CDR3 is TGCGCCAGCAGCCTGGTTGGGACTAGCACAGATACGCAGTATTTT.

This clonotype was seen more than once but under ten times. CDR3 bases: TGCAGTGCCCGCGAGTTGATGGGACTAGCCAGCACAGATACGCAGTATTTT. Its protein is CSARELMGLASTDTQYF. The chain is built from TRBV20-1 and TRBJ2-3, with TRBD2 matching over 9 bases. Germline V lookup: CDR1 DFQATT, CDR2 SNEGSKA (reference sequence). V trimming: 6 bases; J trimming: 0 bases; junction bases outside the gene matches: 13. The CDR3 loop spans 17 amino acids.

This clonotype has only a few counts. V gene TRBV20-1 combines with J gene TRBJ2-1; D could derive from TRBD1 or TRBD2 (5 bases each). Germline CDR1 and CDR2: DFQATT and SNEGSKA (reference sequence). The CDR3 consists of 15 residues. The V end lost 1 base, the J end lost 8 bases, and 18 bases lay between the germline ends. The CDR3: CSARAPRRGLYEQFF. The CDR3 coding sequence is TGCAGTGCTAGAGCCCCCCGCCGGGGCCTCTATGAGCAGTTCTTC.

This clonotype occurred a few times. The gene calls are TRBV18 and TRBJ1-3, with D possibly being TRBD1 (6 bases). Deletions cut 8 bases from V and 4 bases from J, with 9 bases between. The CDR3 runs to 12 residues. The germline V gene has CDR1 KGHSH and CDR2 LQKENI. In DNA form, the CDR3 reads TGTGCCAGCACCGGACAGGGAAACACCATATATTTT. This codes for CASTGQGNTIYF. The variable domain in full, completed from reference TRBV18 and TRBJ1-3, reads NAGVMQNPRHLVRRRGQEARLRCSPMKGHSHVYWYRQLPEEGLKFMVYLQKENIIDESGMPKERFSAEFPKEGPSILRIQQVVRGDSAAYFCASTGQGNTIYFGEGSWLTVV.

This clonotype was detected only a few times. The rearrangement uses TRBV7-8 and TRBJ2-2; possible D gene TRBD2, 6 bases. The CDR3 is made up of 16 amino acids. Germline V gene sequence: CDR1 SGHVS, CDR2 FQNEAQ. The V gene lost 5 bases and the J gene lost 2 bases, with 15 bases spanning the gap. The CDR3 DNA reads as TGTGCCAGCAGCCCGCGGTTGGGGGGAAACACCGGGGAGCTGTTTTTT. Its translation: CASSPRLGGNTGELFF.

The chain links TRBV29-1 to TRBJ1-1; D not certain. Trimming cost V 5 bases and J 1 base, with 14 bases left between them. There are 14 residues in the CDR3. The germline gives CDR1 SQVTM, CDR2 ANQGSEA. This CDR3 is CSVRERNRNTEAFF. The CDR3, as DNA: TGCAGCGTTAGGGAGAGGAACAGGAACACTGAAGCTTTCTTT.